These 32 T cell receptor beta chains were sequenced from one sample in a study of regulatory T cells in long-lasting Graves disease. Through Arm-PCR of CDR3 regions and iRepertoire HTBI primers, TCR beta libraries were built. TCRdb re-called the multiplex PCR reads with MiXCR, one entry per CDR3 protein. This sample has more than 300,000 distinct CDR3 sequences, with 15% to 20% found just once. As to time point: newly diagnosed GD, antithyroid drugs for less than 3 months. After RNA was extracted from PBMCs, the TCR library was made from it. Separately, the same data were catalogued under a study of T cells in Graves' hyperthyroidism and ophthalmopathy.

The starting material was peripheral blood mononuclear cells (PBMCs), obtained at new diagnosis, from a patient treated with antithyroid drugs. The origin of the receptors is a woman younger than 30 with Graves disease.

The chain carries TRBV20-1 and TRBJ1-2; 9 bases are shared with TRBD1. The V gene end was trimmed by 5 bases and the J gene end by 2 bases; junction bases not matched to a gene: 6. This CDR3 has 14 residues. Germline assignment: CDR1 DFQATT and CDR2 SNEGSKA (reference sequence). CDR3 sequence reads: CSAWDRVGNYGYTF. CDR3 nucleotide sequence: TGCAGTGCTTGGGACAGGGTCGGAAACTATGGCTACACCTTC.

In its sample, this clonotype was seen many times. The gene calls are TRBV6-2 or TRBV6-3 and TRBJ1-1; D gene unclear. The CDR3 sequence is 16 residues long. Germline CDR1 and CDR2: MNHEY and SVGEGT. Trimming removed 0 bases from V and 0 bases from J, with 11 bases in between. The CDR3 protein is CASSYSRAIMNTEAFF. The CDR3 region has the DNA TGTGCCAGCAGTTACTCGCGTGCAATCATGAACACTGAAGCTTTCTTT.

This rearrangement joins TRBV29-1 to TRBJ1-4, with 8 bases aligning to TRBD1. This CDR3 region has 15 residues. J lost 3 bases, V lost 3 bases, and 6 bases had no gene match. Germline CDR1 SQVTM, CDR2 ANQGSEA. The CDR3 here is CSVDWTGYPNEKLFF. CDR3 in DNA: TGCAGCGTTGATTGGACAGGGTATCCTAATGAAAAACTGTTTTTT.

Ten or more counts support this clonotype. This chain joins TRBV30 and TRBJ2-7; no clear D gene. The CDR3 contains 12 residues. Germline lookup yields CDR1 GTSNPN and CDR2 SVGIG (reference sequence). V gave up 1 base and J gave up 4 bases, with 8 bases separating them. The CDR3 is CAWSGQVYEQYF. The CDR3 bases are TGTGCCTGGAGTGGTCAAGTGTACGAGCAGTACTTC.

About this clonotype itself: A read error may be the cause here, since a much bigger clone is one base away. CDR3 region: CGSSPLGEDEQFF. For the CDR3, the DNA is TGTGGCAGCTCACCGTTGGGGGAGGATGAGCAGTTCTTC. The chain joins TRBV18 to TRBJ2-1; D is possibly TRBD2 (6 bases). Germline-derived CDR1 and CDR2 are KGHSH and LQKENI. CDR3 length: 13 amino acids.

The chain couples TRBV19 to TRBJ2-1; D not resolved. V lost 1 base, J lost 6 bases, and 13 bases lay in between. The CDR3 spans 15 residues. Per the germline V gene, CDR1 is LNHDA and CDR2 is SQIVND (reference sequence). CDR3 in amino acids: CASSIGQDPSNEQFF. Here the CDR3 DNA reads TGTGCCAGTAGTATAGGCCAGGACCCCTCCAATGAGCAGTTCTTC.

This clonotype occurred many times. The chain recombines TRBV7-3 with TRBJ2-1; perhaps TRBD1 as D (5 bases). V was shortened by 4 bases and J by 8 bases, with 12 bases between the two germline ends. The CDR3 runs to 13 residues. Germline-derived CDR1 and CDR2 are SGHTA and FQGTGA. CDR3 residues: CASSSTIGDEQFF. In DNA, the CDR3 is TGTGCCAGCAGCTCCACCATAGGGGATGAGCAGTTCTTC.

This clonotype was found a few times. The chain joins TRBV10-3 to TRBJ1-1, with D unclear. Germline values: CDR1 ENHRY, CDR2 SYGVKD. The CDR3 sequence is 13 residues long. V was clipped by 7 bases and J by 1 base, with 10 bases between them. CDR3 nucleotide sequence: TGTGCCATCAACCCAGAGCAGAACACTGAAGCTTTCTTT. It specifies CAINPEQNTEAFF.

Many counts were recorded for this clonotype. The V and J genes are TRBV2 and TRBJ2-7; tentatively, D is TRBD2 (6 bases). V dropped 7 bases and J dropped 3 bases, with 16 bases sitting between them. Germline CDR1 is SNHLY and CDR2 is FYNNEI. The CDR3 sequence is 14 residues long. The CDR3 sequence: CASTLSRGGYEQYF. CDR3 sequence (DNA): TGTGCCAGCACCCTTAGTCGGGGAGGCTACGAGCAGTACTTC.

The table lists this clonotype with a few counts. The DNA for the CDR3 is TGTGCCAGCAGCCACCCGGACAGGGGTAATGGCTACACCTTC. The encoded protein is CASSHPDRGNGYTF. This chain uses TRBV5-6 with TRBJ1-2, with 9 bases that match TRBD1. The CDR3 is 14 amino acids. Germline V gene data show CDR1 as SGHDT and CDR2 as YYEEEE. V trimming: 4 bases; J trimming: 6 bases; junction bases outside the gene matches: 7.

This chain uses TRBV11-2 with TRBJ2-5; the D call may be TRBD1 or TRBD2 (5 bases each). Germline assignment: CDR1 SGHAT and CDR2 FQNNGV. Deletions cut 4 bases from V and 4 bases from J, with 19 bases between. The length of the CDR3 is 16 residues. CDR3 coding DNA: TGTGCCAGCAGCTCGACTTTTAGTGTGGGGGTAGAGACCCAGTACTTC. Encoded protein: CASSSTFSVGVETQYF.

This clonotype has a count of ten or more. The CDR3 spells CASSLDRVTEHTDTQYF. DNA of the CDR3: TGCGCCAGCAGCTTGGACAGGGTAACTGAGCACACAGATACGCAGTATTTT. J is TRBJ2-3 and V is TRBV5-1, with TRBD1 as a possible D gene (6 bases). The CDR3 has 17 residues. Per the germline V gene, CDR1 is SGHRS and CDR2 is YFSETQ. V gave up 0 bases and J gave up 2 bases, with 16 bases separating them. The whole variable domain, filled in from reference TRBV5-1 and TRBJ2-3, reads KAGVTQTPRYLIKTRGQQVTLSCSPISGHRSVSWYQQTPGQGLQFLFEYFSETQRNKGNFPGRFSGRQFSNSRSEMNVSTLELGDSALYLCASSLDRVTEHTDTQYFGPGTRLTVL.

This clonotype has more than one count but fewer than ten. The rearrangement joins TRBV3-1 to TRBJ1-2; D call uncertain. This CDR3 has 14 residues. V shed 0 bases and J shed 4 bases, with 9 bases lying between them. Germline assignment: CDR1 LGHDT and CDR2 YNNKEL (reference sequence). The chain's CDR3 is CASSQEGSSYGYTF. The DNA of the CDR3 is TGTGCCAGCAGCCAAGAGGGGAGTTCCTATGGCTACACCTTC.

The CDR3 sequence is CASRLLAVTQETQYF. DNA of the CDR3: TGTGCCAGCAGGTTACTAGCGGTGACACAAGAGACCCAGTACTTC. This sequence joins TRBV11-2 and TRBJ2-5; 8 bases line up with TRBD2. The CDR3 runs 15 residues. Germline assignment: CDR1 SGHAT and CDR2 FQNNGV. Trimming cost V 6 bases and J 2 bases; bases outside gene matches: 8.

In this sample, this clonotype turned up many times. The chain couples TRBV6-5 to TRBJ1-2; 11 nucleotides line up with TRBD1. Germline CDR1 is MNHEY and CDR2 is SVGAGI. The V segment lost 2 bases and the J segment 8 bases; nucleotides outside the gene matches: 7. The CDR3 runs to 15 residues. The chain's CDR3 is CASSYGTGGFEGYTF. The CDR3 nucleotides read TGTGCCAGCAGTTACGGGACAGGGGGGTTTGAAGGCTACACCTTC.

The chain recombines TRBV10-3 with TRBJ1-1; the D is unclear. The germline V gene encodes CDR1 ENHRY and CDR2 SYGVKD. This CDR3 is built from 14 residues. Trimming left V 0 bases short and J 5 bases short, with 10 bases between. The CDR3 DNA reads as TGTGCCATCAGTGAGTCTCGGGAAAGGACTGAAGCTTTCTTT. Translating gives CAISESRERTEAFF.

The chain couples TRBV12-3 or TRBV12-4 to TRBJ2-3; the D gene is possibly TRBD2 (7 bases). The CDR3 is made up of 17 amino acids. Trimming removed 6 bases at V and 0 bases at J, with 19 bases between. Here the CDR3 DNA reads TGTGCCAGCAGCCGGAGCCGGGGGGCCCCTAGCACAGATACGCAGTATTTT. Its protein product is CASSRSRGAPSTDTQYF.

The V gene is TRBV6-1, the J gene TRBJ2-5, with D possibly TRBD2 on 6 matching bases. This CDR3 has 14 amino acids. Trimming removed 10 bases from V and 5 bases from J, with 20 bases in between. Per the germline V gene, CDR1 is MNHNS and CDR2 is SASEGT. This CDR3 reads CATRGRRAGETQYF. CDR3 coding DNA: TGTGCCACTCGAGGCCGGAGGGCCGGTGAGACCCAGTACTTC.

V is TRBV2 and J is TRBJ1-2, with TRBD1 matching 8 bases. V shed 7 bases, J shed 2 bases, and the junction held 6 bases outside the gene matches. The CDR3 extends over 14 amino acids. Germline V gene lookup returns CDR1 SNHLY and CDR2 FYNNEI. CDR3 nucleotides: TGTGCCAGCAAACTGACAGGGGAAAACTATGGCTACACCTTC. It is translated as CASKLTGENYGYTF.

This clonotype was detected only a few times. A read error is possible here, since a much larger clone lies one base away. The chain has TRBV3-1 and TRBJ1-1; D is possibly TRBD1 (5 bases). Germline V gene data show CDR1 as LGHDT and CDR2 as YNNKEL (reference sequence). The ends were cut back, 3 bases at V and 1 base at J, with 9 bases in the middle. The CDR3 is 14 amino acids. Here the CDR3 reads CASSHGARNTEAFF. CDR3 DNA: TGTGCCAGCAGCCACGGGGCAAGGAACACTGAAGCTTTCTTT.

This clonotype appeared many times. The genes are TRBV3-1 and TRBJ1-6; TRBD1 aligns across 8 bases. The CDR3 sequence is 17 residues long. Germline loops: CDR1 LGHDT, CDR2 YNNKEL (reference sequence). The trim removed 4 bases at V and 7 bases at J, leaving 12 bases unmatched. The CDR3 bases are TGTGCCAGCAGCCTTACGCCGGGACAGGCGAACAATTCACCCCTCCACTTT. This sequence encodes CASSLTPGQANNSPLHF.

This clonotype was seen repeatedly, ten times or more. The chain uses TRBV7-9 and TRBJ1-1; D not certain. Germline V lookup: CDR1 SEHNR, CDR2 FQNEAQ (reference sequence). V gave up 1 base and J gave up 9 bases, with 12 bases separating them. This CDR3 has 13 amino acids. The CDR3 sequence is CASSLGSTGKAFF. DNA for the CDR3: TGTGCCAGCAGCTTAGGATCGACCGGGAAAGCTTTCTTT.

The chain couples TRBV11-1 to TRBJ2-7; TRBD2 matches at 11 bases. CDR1 and CDR2 (germline): SGHAT, FQDESV (reference sequence). The CDR3 is 15 amino acids. The V segment lost 1 base and the J segment 7 bases; nucleotides outside the gene matches: 6. The CDR3 DNA reads TGTGCCAGCAGCTTAGAACTAGCGGGAGTAGAAGAGCAGTACTTC. Translated, it gives CASSLELAGVEEQYF.

The chain has TRBV19 and TRBJ2-2; D not resolved. This CDR3 has 16 amino acids. Germline-derived CDR1 and CDR2 are LNHDA and SQIVND (reference sequence). Trimming shortened V by 4 bases and J by 6 bases, and 18 bases separated the two germline ends. The CDR3 DNA reads as TGTGCCAGTAGTAAACTAACACACCCAAACGCCGGGGAGCTGTTTTTT. This gives the protein CASSKLTHPNAGELFF.

The chain is built from TRBV5-1 and TRBJ1-2; unclear D gene. There are 15 residues in the CDR3. Trimming removed 1 base from V and 3 bases from J, with 13 bases in between. Germline lookup yields CDR1 SGHRS and CDR2 YFSETQ. The CDR3 nucleotides are TGCGCCAGCAGCTTGCGACCGGGTATGGACTATGGCTACACCTTC. Translation gives CASSLRPGMDYGYTF.

The V call is TRBV2, the J call TRBJ1-5, with D possibly matching TRBD1 (5 bases). The CDR3 loop spans 15 amino acids. The V end lost 8 bases, the J end lost 0 bases, and 14 bases lay between the germline ends. Germline V gives CDR1 SNHLY, CDR2 FYNNEI. The CDR3 DNA follows: TGTGCCAGCCGGGACGGACCTTATAGCAATCAGCCCCAGCATTTT. Residues: CASRDGPYSNQPQHF.

In its sample, this clonotype was seen a few times. The V call is TRBV6-1, the J call TRBJ2-7; TRBD1 might be the D (6 bases). The CDR3 spans 13 residues. Trimming took 6 bases from V and 6 from J, leaving 15 bases between them. The germline V gene has CDR1 MNHNS and CDR2 SASEGT. CDR3 DNA sequence: TGTGCCAGCAGGATCTCACAGGGTATCGAGCAGTACTTC. This sequence encodes CASRISQGIEQYF.

The chain couples TRBV11-2 to TRBJ1-1; a possible D gene is TRBD1 (5 bases). This CDR3 is 14 amino acids long. Germline CDR1 and CDR2: SGHAT and FQNNGV. V was clipped by 5 bases and J by 5 bases, with 15 bases between them. The CDR3 sequence is CASSGARGRTEAFF. The CDR3 nucleotides read TGTGCCAGCAGCGGCGCTCGGGGGAGGACTGAAGCTTTCTTT.

Many counts were recorded for this clonotype. V and J are TRBV10-2 and TRBJ1-1; TRBD1 is a possible D gene (6 bases). CDR3 length: 14 amino acids. CDR1 WSHSY and CDR2 SAAADI come from the germline V gene. V was shortened by 3 bases and J by 3 bases, with 11 bases between the two germline ends. In DNA, the CDR3 is TGCGCCAGCAGTGAAGGGCCAGGGGACACTGAAGCTTTCTTT. It translates to CASSEGPGDTEAFF.

This clonotype was detected ten times or more. The chain links TRBV3-1 to TRBJ2-1; a weak D match, TRBD2 (6 bases). The CDR3 spans 15 residues. Trimming removed 0 bases from V and 12 bases from J, with 18 bases in between. Germline-derived CDR1 and CDR2 are LGHDT and YNNKEL (reference sequence). The CDR3 is CASSQDLAGSGAQFF. In nucleotides, the CDR3 is TGTGCCAGCAGCCAAGATCTGGCGGGGAGCGGCGCGCAGTTCTTC.

This clonotype came up many times. The rearrangement uses TRBV9 and TRBJ2-1, with 8 bases lining up with TRBD2. CDR1 SGDLS and CDR2 YYNGEE come from the germline V gene. After removal of 1 base from V and 8 bases from J, the junction contained 20 bases not matched to a gene. The CDR3 extends over 19 amino acids. The CDR3, as DNA: TGTGCCAGCAGCGTAAGGCCAGGGCGGCCGGGGGGGTATTCTGATGAGCAGTTCTTC. Protein sequence: CASSVRPGRPGGYSDEQFF. Drawing the rest from reference TRBV9 and TRBJ2-1, the complete variable domain is DSGVTQTPKHLITATGQRVTLRCSPRSGDLSVYWYQQSLDQGLQFLIQYYNGEERAKGNILERFSAQQFPDLHSELNLSSLELGDSALYFCASSVRPGRPGGYSDEQFFGPGTRLTVL.

This clonotype has only a few counts. The chain employs TRBV6-1 and TRBJ2-3; D is perhaps TRBD2 (5 bases). This CDR3 is 15 amino acids long. V lost 3 bases to trimming and J lost 5 bases, with 15 bases between them. Germline CDR1 and CDR2: MNHNS and SASEGT. In DNA, the CDR3 is TGTGCCAGCAGTGATAGTAGCGAGGCGGGAGATACGCAGTATTTT. This sequence encodes CASSDSSEAGDTQYF.